The 6 T cell receptor beta chains listed next were all sequenced from one sample in a study of cytomegalovirus exposure and HLA in healthy donors. The PCR had 60 Vbeta and 13 Jbeta primers. The repertoire was sequenced with immunoSEQ multiplex PCR; TCRdb's copy has only in-frame clones and lacks some. In total, the table holds about 130,000 clones. Sequencing was done on a sample of PBMCs. Receptors were obtained from a young man in good health and CMV-seronegative.

This sequence joins TRBV9 and TRBJ2-3, with D unclear. Germline lookup yields CDR1 SGDLS and CDR2 YYNGEE. Trimming removed 6 bases from V and 2 bases from J, with 13 bases in between. The CDR3 runs to 14 residues. The CDR3 DNA is TGTGCCAGCAACCCTGGCTACTACACAGATACGCAGTATTTT. The encoded protein is CASNPGYYTDTQYF.

The genes are TRBV29-1 and TRBJ2-5; D is possibly TRBD2 (5 bases). CDR1 is SQVTM and CDR2 is ANQGSEA in the germline V gene. V gave up 1 base and J gave up 7 bases, with 16 bases separating them. The CDR3 length is 14 residues. The CDR3 nucleotides are TGCAGCGTTGAAGTAAATGACCCACGGGGGACCCAGTACTTC. The encoded protein is CSVEVNDPRGTQYF.

The chain combines TRBV27 with TRBJ2-7, with a possible D match to TRBD1 (6 bases). V dropped 0 bases and J dropped 0 bases, with 9 bases sitting between them. This CDR3 has 15 residues. CDR1 and CDR2 from the germline V gene are MNHEY and SMNVEV (reference sequence). The CDR3 here is CASSLSWDTSYEQYF. The DNA for the CDR3 is TGTGCCAGCAGTTTATCGTGGGACACCTCCTACGAGCAGTACTTC.

Regarding this clone: The junction does not match germline at one end; this may be a read error. The J gene is TRBJ2-2, the V gene TRBV5-1, with 14 bases that match TRBD2. Germline V CDR1 and CDR2: SGHRS, YFSETQ. The CDR3 has 17 amino acids. Here the CDR3 reads CASSLTSGRAKTGELFF. The CDR3 nucleotides are TGCGCCAGCAGCCTGACTAGCGGGAGGGCGAAGACCGGGGAGCTGTTTTTT.

The chain has TRBV27 and TRBJ1-1, with a weak D call TRBD1 (5 bases). This CDR3 has 16 amino acids. The ends were cut back, 5 bases at V and 3 bases at J, with 19 bases in the middle. CDR1 and CDR2 (germline): MNHEY, SMNVEV (reference sequence). Written as DNA, the CDR3 is TGTGCCAGCAGTCCTCCGCTAGGCAGGGAGGACACTGAAGCTTTCTTT. Residues: CASSPPLGREDTEAFF.

J is TRBJ2-1 and V is TRBV29-1; D remains unclear. Per the germline V gene, CDR1 is SQVTM and CDR2 is ANQGSEA. The ends were cut back, 4 bases at V and 3 bases at J, with 7 bases in the middle. The CDR3 totals 12 residues. The CDR3 is CSVAVRYNEQFF. CDR3 DNA sequence: TGCAGCGTTGCAGTCCGCTACAATGAGCAGTTCTTC.